This T cell receptor beta chain was observed in a study of T cells in Graves' hyperthyroidism and ophthalmopathy. About the study: Sampling of peripheral blood happened at initial diagnosis, prior to any treatment.

This clonotype was seen only a few times. No antigen is known for it. Each 10 ml fresh peripheral blood draw supplied the PBMCs. The source material, RNA transcripts, was used to amplify TCR beta CDR3 regions. Primed by the HTBI set, a first-round RT-PCR was run on the TCR CDR3. MiXCR was run by TCRdb on the multiplex PCR reads, yielding one entry per CDR3 protein. The table has nearly 250,000 distinct CDR3 sequences, roughly 22% seen once; the top ten hold roughly 32%. Whole-study findings and limits: Researchers report that a 13 V-J model separated ophthalmopathy from stable hyperthyroidism.

The CDR3 has 13 amino acids. Trimming cost V 4 bases and J 0 bases, with 9 bases left between them. Germline V gene sequence: CDR1 DFQATT, CDR2 SNEGSKA (reference sequence). V usage is TRBV20-1 and J usage is TRBJ1-1; D is perhaps TRBD1 (6 bases). The sequenced sample consisted of blood. The sequence came from a woman in her thirties or forties with Graves' ophthalmopathy. The CDR3 DNA follows: TGCAGTGCTATTGGACAGTTGAACACTGAAGCTTTCTTT. Protein: CSAIGQLNTEAFF.